This TCR beta chain appears in the sequencing data of a study of cytomegalovirus exposure and HLA in healthy donors (dated by TCRdb to the late 2010s). General notes on the study: An earlier analysis of approximately 550 of the donors reported 250 to 300 Gb of sequence data and approximately 110 million unique TCR beta sequences from 150 million to 200 million T cells. Along with the approximately 650-subject first cohort, a separate validation cohort of around 110 different subjects was used. Among some 400 genotyped donors of the cohort, an average of roughly 230,000 unique TCR beta nucleotide sequences was sequenced per donor, of which 15% to 20% were non-productive. Around 320 gigabases of sequencing data and tens of millions of unique TCR sequences were included in an early release covering several hundred HLA-typed donors. Every repertoire in the discovery cohort had been generated on one and the same sequencing platform. The number of typed donors differed by locus: about 620-640 for A, B, C, DRB1 and DQB1; 522 for DQA1; about 600 for DPA1; and some 430 for DPB1. Genome-wide SNP genotypes for about three fifths of the roughly 700 donors were used in a later genetic analysis, which treated that subset as a discovery cohort. In the later analysis, no new phenotypic data were used to find candidate immune exposures; instead, reliance was placed on TCR beta sequences and their occurrence across donors. The study was designed to test whether signatures of past pathogen exposure could be identified by cataloging public T cell receptors. Using immunosequencing, the study profiled T cell repertoires from 500 to 800 subjects and related those repertoires to cytomegalovirus serostatus. To decide whether each TCR beta V gene segment behaved as functional or pseudogenic, an earlier analysis of some 600 of the donors relied on high-throughput TCR beta sequencing. High-throughput TCR immunosequencing, statistical association of individual TCRs with disease status, and machine learning were combined to predict cytomegalovirus infection status. Of the approximately 370 genotyped donors, approximately 80% were placed in the genetic ancestry cluster associated with self-reported Caucasian donors. Alongside the repertoire data, information on donor age, sex, ethnicity and CMV serostatus was compiled. A later analysis re-analyzed previously published TCR beta repertoires from hundreds of donors and added high-resolution HLA genotyping to study TCR occurrence patterns. Roughly 5 DR-DQ haplotypes were handled as single units for association and clustering because linkage in the cohort was strong. HLA typing covered class I and class II loci at four-digit resolution. On the study overall, not on this receptor specifically: Only TCR beta chains were sequenced in this cohort, and the absence of alpha or paired-chain data limited detectable features. While some public TCRs were present in many individuals, most TCR sequences turned up only very rarely across donors. Most CMV-associated TCR beta chains appeared to be HLA-restricted in a later analysis, and the HLA associations seemed to be driven largely by CMV exposure. The sequencing pipeline was judged likely to have produced a cluster of highly shared sequence variants as a technical artifact. The only immune exposure information available for the cohort was CMV serostatus. A few of the identified cytomegalovirus-associated TCR beta chains were confirmed in vitro to be specific for cytomegalovirus antigens. Correlated functional status among segregating V segments might reflect linkage disequilibrium, but an unknown experimental factor could not be ruled out. In a later analysis, HLA-associated TCR beta chains showed more clonal expansion and lower generation probabilities than non-associated chains that were equally common. Roughly uniform sequencing depth across donors was assumed in presence/absence analyses, although this assumption may not hold. A later analysis associated 16,951 TCR beta sequences with specific HLA alleles at a false discovery rate of 0.05. In an earlier analysis of 587 of the donors, most TCR beta V segments appeared in productive rearrangements about 87% or about 30% of the time, broadly matching IMGT annotations. In a later genetic analysis, a missense DCLRE1C variant was associated with V-gene and J-gene trimming of TCR beta chains, and the association was replicated in an independent cohort. In a later analysis, the rate of TCR association differed among HLA loci, with DRB1 alleles having the most associated TCRs and HLA-C alleles having the fewest. The authors suggested that the approach could potentially be extended to other disease states and immunological phenotypes. Because counts were too low, about 17 rarely observed V segments, including chromosome 9 orphons, were excluded from the earlier analysis of some 590 of the donors. When HLA alleles, especially DR and DQ, strongly co-occurred, attributing TCR associations to individual alleles was difficult. A further reported finding was that TCR beta sequences accurately predicted the HLA-A and HLA-B alleles for most subjects in the first cohort. The classifier was reported to diagnose cytomegalovirus status with high specificity and sensitivity in both the original and validation cohorts. A later analysis reported that several top co-occurrence clusters appeared linked to parvovirus B19, influenza, CMV and Epstein-Barr virus. The 87-base-pair reads could not distinguish some IMGT-functional V segments, including TRBV6-2 and TRBV6-3, so those segments were excluded. A later genetic analysis reported fewer N-insertions in productive TCRs among donors in an Asian-associated ancestry cluster than the approximately 670-donor mean. The study gave a list of some 150 TCR beta chains associated with cytomegalovirus. Because HLA typing was missing for some donors at each locus, association tests included only the typed subset.

The library was built by means of the immunoSEQ multiplex PCR assay. The multiplex PCR relied on a mix of 60 forward primers for TCR Vbeta segments and 13 reverse primers for TCR Jbeta segments. A multiplex PCR assay on genomic DNA amplified the CDR3 region of rearranged TCR beta genes. Amplified TCR beta libraries were sequenced as 87-base-pair reads on the Illumina HiSeq System. The authors' analysis ran thus. A later analysis tallied around 82 million unique TCR beta chains across the 640 or so repertoires, and about 10 million of those chains were shared by two or more donors. To remove PCR and sequencing errors, raw reads were error-corrected and collapsed into unique sequences using a nearest-neighbor algorithm that merged closely related sequences. Alignment of CDR3 sequences to IMGT reference sequences was used to assign V, D and J gene segments. For a sequence to be retained, a match of at least six nucleotides to both a V gene segment and a J gene segment was required. A rearrangement counted as productive if the CDR3 had no stop codons and remained in frame with V and J, and every other rearrangement counted as non-productive. Following IMGT convention, CDR3 was defined as the stretch from the second conserved V-encoded cysteine to the conserved J-encoded phenylalanine. Sequences without an unambiguous match to a single V gene segment were excluded from the earlier analysis of approximately 600 of the donors. In an earlier analysis of approximately 550 of the donors, V segments were called functional above 56.7% productive rearrangements and were called segregating when the between-donor standard deviation exceeded 5%. To diagnose cytomegalovirus status from the catalog of TCR beta chain sequences, a statistical classification framework was built. In a later analysis, TCR nucleotide sequences were compared against IMGT/GENE-DB human TR gene sequences so that V and J genes could be assigned. The TCRdist pipeline was used in a later analysis to assign CDR3 sequences and most-parsimonious VDJ recombination scenarios. In a later analysis, each TCR beta chain was defined by its CDR3 amino acid sequence together with its V-gene family, and reads without a unique V-gene family were excluded. As a way to deal with suspected cross-contamination and a sequencing artifact, a later analysis dropped 592 nucleotide sequences that were highly shared and had low generation probability. In a later analysis, a clonal expansion index for each public chain was calculated from normalized within-repertoire ranks of inferred template counts. A later analysis computed generation probabilities with a VDJ recombination model fitted to out-of-frame rearrangements, and checked the results against IGoR. A later analysis scored TCR-TCR, TCR-HLA and TCR-CMV co-occurrence with hypergeometric tests, applying a repertoire-size bias correction to TCR pairs. A later analysis estimated false discovery rates by permuting HLA or CMV assignments 20 times. In a later analysis, co-occurring TCRs were grouped using DBSCAN, with TCRdist sequence similarity added in when clustering inside HLA-allele-positive subsets. For co-occurrence clustering, repertoires with fewer than 30,000 or more than 120,000 public chains were excluded, along with five repertoires with anomalous nucleotide sharing. TCRdb took this table from immuneACCESS and kept in-frame rearrangements with V and J called. Such tables lack part of the clones; where checked against another copy, unresolved V genes explain under half of the gap, and the rest is unexplained. V and J calls and clone size are those listed in that table; D and trimming were worked out from the DNA. Recorded for this sample are roughly 110,000 clones; roughly four fifths of them occurred a single time. Of the sample, approximately 23% falls within the top ten clones.

About this clone itself: The clone's antigen remains unknown. The input lacks base qualities; no much larger clone sits a single base away.

The cohort comprised 666 healthy bone marrow donors. All cohort members were sampled while nominally healthy, although unrecorded immune exposures were likely present. The donor tested CMV seropositive and was one of the 289 seropositive cohort members. A peripheral blood sample was provided by each donor, and peripheral blood mononuclear cells were used for TCR beta sequencing. Genomic DNA extraction from the blood cell samples was performed with the Qiagen DNeasy Blood Extraction Kit. Counted from cysteine to phenylalanine, this CDR3 has 16 amino acids. Only CDR3 DNA remains: 48 bases, in frame from the first base. Germline trimming: 0 bases from V, 0 bases from J; junction bases outside gene matches: 3. The germline V gene gives CDR1 as SGHRS and CDR2 as YFSETQ.

Here the chain combines TRBV5-1 and TRBJ2-7, with TRBD2 identical over 10 junction bases. This receptor was identified in a man aged 30 to 39 in good health and CMV-seropositive. Sequenced input: PBMCs. The encoded CDR3 is CASSLEPSGGSYEQYF. At the DNA level, the sequence is TGCGCCAGCAGCTTGGAGCCTAGCGGGGGCTCCTACGAGCAGTACTTC.